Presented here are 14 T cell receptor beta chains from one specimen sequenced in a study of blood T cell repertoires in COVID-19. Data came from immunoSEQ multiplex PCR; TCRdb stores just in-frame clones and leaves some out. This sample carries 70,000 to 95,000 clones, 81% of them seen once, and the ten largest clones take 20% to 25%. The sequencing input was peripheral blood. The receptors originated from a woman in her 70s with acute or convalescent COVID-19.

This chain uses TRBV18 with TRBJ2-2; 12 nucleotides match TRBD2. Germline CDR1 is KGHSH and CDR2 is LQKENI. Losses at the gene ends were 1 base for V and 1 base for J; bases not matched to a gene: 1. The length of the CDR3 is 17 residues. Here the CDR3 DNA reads TGTGCCAGCTCACCACAGGGACTAGCGGGGAACACCGGGGAGCTGTTTTTT. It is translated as CASSPQGLAGNTGELFF.

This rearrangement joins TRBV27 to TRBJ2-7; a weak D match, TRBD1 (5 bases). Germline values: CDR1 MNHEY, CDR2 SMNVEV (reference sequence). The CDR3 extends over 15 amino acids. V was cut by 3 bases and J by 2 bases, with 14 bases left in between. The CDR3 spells CASSFNWGRAYEQYF. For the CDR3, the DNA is TGTGCCAGCAGTTTTAATTGGGGCAGGGCCTACGAGCAGTACTTC.

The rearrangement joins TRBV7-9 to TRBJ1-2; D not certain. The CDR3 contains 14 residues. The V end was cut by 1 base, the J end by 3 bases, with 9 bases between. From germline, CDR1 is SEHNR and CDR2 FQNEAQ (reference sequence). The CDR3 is CASSLGQIHYGYTF. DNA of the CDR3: TGTGCCAGCAGCTTAGGCCAGATCCACTATGGCTACACCTTC.

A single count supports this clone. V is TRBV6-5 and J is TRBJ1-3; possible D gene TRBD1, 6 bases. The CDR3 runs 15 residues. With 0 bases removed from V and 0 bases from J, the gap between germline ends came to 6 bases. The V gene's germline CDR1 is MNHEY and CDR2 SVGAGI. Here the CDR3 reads CASSYSTGSGNTIYF. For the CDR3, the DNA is TGTGCCAGCAGTTACTCGACAGGCTCTGGAAACACCATATATTTT.

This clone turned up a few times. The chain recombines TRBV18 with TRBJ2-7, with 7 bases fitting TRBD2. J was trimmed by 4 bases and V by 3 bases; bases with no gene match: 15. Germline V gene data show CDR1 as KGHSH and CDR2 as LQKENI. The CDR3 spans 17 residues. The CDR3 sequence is CASSPVIGGRGRYEQYF. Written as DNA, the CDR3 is TGTGCCAGCTCACCGGTTATTGGTGGGAGGGGTCGGTACGAGCAGTACTTC.

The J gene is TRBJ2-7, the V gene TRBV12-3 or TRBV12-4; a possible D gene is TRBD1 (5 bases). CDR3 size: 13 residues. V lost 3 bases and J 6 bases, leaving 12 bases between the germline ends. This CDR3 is CASSFYRTGEQYF. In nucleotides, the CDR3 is TGTGCCAGCAGTTTTTACAGGACCGGCGAGCAGTACTTC.

Written as DNA, the CDR3 is TGCGCCAGCAGCTTCGGGAGTAGCACAGATACGCAGTATTTT. Translated: CASSFGSSTDTQYF. The chain couples TRBV5-1 to TRBJ2-3, with D possibly being TRBD2 (6 bases). Germline V gene sequence: CDR1 SGHRS, CDR2 YFSETQ. Trimming took 2 bases from V and 0 from J, leaving 7 bases between them. CDR3 length: 14 amino acids.

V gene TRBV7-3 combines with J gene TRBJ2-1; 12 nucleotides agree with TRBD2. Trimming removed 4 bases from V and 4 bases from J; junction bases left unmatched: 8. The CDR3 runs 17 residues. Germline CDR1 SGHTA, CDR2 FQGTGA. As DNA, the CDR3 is TGTGCCAGCAGCTCTTCTAGCGGGAGGGCCCTTTACAATGAGCAGTTCTTC. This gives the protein CASSSSSGRALYNEQFF. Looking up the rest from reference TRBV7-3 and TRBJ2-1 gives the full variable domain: GAGVSQTPSNKVTEKGKYVELRCDPISGHTALYWYRQSLGQGPEFLIYFQGTGAADDSGLPNDRFFAVRPEGSVSTLKIQRTERGDSAVYLCASSSSSGRALYNEQFFGPGTRLTVL.

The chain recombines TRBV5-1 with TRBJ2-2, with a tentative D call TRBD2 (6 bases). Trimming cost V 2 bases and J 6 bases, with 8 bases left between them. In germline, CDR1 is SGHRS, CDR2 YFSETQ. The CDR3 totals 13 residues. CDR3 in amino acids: CASSFRDSGELFF. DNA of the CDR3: TGCGCCAGCAGCTTTCGGGACTCCGGGGAGCTGTTTTTT.

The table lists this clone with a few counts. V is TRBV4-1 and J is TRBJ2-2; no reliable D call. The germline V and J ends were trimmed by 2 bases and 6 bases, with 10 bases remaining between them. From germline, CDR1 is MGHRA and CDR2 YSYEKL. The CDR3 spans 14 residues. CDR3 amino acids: CASSQPYRAGELFF. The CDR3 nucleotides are TGCGCCAGCAGCCAACCGTACCGGGCCGGGGAGCTGTTTTTT.

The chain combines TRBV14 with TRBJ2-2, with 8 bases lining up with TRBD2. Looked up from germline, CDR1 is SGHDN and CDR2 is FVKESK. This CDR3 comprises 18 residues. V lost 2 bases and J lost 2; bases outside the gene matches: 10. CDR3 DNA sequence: TGTGCCAGCAGCCAAAAGGGGGGGACTAGAAAAAACACCGGGGAGCTGTTTTTT. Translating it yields CASSQKGGTRKNTGELFF.

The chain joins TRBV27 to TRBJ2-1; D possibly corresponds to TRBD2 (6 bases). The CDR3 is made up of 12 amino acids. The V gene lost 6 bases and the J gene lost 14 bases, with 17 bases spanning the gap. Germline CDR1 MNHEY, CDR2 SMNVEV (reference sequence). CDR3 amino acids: CASSDPGSGEFF. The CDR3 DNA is TGTGCCAGCAGCGACCCGGGATCGGGGGAGTTCTTC.

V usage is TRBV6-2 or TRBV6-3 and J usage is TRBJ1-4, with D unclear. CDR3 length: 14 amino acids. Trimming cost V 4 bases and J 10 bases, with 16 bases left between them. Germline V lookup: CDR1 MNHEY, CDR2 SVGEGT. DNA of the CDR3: TGTGCCAGCAGTTCGGAACGAGGGATCGTAAAACTGTTTTTT. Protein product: CASSSERGIVKLFF.

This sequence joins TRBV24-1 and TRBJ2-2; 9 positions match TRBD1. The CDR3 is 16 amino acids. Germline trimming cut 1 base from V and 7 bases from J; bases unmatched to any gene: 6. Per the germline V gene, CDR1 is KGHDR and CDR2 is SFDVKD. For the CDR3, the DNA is TGTGCCACCAGTGATTTCGGGACAGGGAAAATCGGGGAGCTGTTTTTT. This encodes CATSDFGTGKIGELFF.